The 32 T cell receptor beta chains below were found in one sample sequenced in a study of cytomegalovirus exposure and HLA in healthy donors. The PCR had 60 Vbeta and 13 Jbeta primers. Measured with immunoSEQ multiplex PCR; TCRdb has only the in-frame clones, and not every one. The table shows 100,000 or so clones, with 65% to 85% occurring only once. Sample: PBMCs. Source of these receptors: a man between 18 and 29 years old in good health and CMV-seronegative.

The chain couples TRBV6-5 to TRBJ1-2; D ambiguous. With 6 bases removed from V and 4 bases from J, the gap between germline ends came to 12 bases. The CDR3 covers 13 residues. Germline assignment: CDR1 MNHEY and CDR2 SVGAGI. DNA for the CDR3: TGTGCCAGCAGGGGAGGGATTCTCTATGGCTACACCTTC. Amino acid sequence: CASRGGILYGYTF.

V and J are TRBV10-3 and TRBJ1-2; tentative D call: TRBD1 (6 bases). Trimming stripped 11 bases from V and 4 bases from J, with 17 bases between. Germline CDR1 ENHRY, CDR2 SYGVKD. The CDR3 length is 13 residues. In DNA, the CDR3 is TGTGCCGTACAGGGTAACGGAGGCTATGGCTACACCTTC. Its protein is CAVQGNGGYGYTF.

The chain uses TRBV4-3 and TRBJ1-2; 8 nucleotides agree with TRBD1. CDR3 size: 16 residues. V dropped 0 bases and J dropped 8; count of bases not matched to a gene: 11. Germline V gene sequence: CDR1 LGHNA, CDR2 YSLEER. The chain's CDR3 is CASSQDWAQGAEGYTF. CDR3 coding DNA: TGCGCCAGCAGCCAAGATTGGGCGCAGGGGGCAGAGGGCTACACCTTC.

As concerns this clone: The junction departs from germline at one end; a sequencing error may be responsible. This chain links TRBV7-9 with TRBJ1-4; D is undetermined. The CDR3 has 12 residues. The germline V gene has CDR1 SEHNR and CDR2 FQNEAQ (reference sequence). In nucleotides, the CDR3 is TGTTCCAGCCTCTCAACTAATGAAAAACTGTTTTTT. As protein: CSSLSTNEKLFF.

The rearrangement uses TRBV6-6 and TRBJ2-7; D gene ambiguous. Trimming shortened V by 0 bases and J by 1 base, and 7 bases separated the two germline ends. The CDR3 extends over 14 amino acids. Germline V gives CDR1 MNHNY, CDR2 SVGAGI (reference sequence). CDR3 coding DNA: TGTGCCAGCAGTTACTCTGAGCCTTCCTACGAGCAGTACTTC. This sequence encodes CASSYSEPSYEQYF.

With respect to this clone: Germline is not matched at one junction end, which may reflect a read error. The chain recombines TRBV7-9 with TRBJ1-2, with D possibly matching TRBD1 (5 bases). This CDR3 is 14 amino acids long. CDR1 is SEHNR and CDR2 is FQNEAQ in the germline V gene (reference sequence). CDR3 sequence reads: CSSSHSDKRYGYTF. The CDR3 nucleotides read TGTTCCAGCAGCCACTCGGACAAGCGCTATGGCTACACCTTC.

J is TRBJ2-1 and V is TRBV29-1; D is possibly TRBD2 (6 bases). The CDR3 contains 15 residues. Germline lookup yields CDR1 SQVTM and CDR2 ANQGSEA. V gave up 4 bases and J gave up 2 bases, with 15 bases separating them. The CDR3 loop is CSVALGLHTYNEQFF. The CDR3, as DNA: TGCAGCGTTGCCCTTGGACTACACACCTACAATGAGCAGTTCTTC.

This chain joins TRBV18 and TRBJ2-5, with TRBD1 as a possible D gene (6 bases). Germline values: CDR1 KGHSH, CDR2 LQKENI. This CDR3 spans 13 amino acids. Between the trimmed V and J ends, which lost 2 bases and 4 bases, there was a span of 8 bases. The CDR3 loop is CASSPGGVETQYF. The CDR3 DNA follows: TGTGCCAGCTCACCAGGGGGCGTAGAGACCCAGTACTTC.

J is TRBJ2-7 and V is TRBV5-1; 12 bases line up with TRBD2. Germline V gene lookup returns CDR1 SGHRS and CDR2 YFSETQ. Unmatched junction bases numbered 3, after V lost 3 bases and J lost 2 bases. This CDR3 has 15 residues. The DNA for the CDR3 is TGCGCCAGCAGCTCGGGACTAGCGGGCCCCTACGAGCAGTACTTC. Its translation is CASSSGLAGPYEQYF.

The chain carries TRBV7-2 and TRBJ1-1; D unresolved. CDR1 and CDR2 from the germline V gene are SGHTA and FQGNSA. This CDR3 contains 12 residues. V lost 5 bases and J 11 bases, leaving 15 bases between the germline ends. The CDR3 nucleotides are TGTGCCAGCAGCCCACCGAACAGAGACGCTTTCTTT. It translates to CASSPPNRDAFF.

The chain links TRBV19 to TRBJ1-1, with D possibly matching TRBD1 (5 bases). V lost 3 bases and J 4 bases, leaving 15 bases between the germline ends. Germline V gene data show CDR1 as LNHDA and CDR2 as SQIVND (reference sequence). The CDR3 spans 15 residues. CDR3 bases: TGTGCCAGTAGTATTTCCAGGGAGGGTACCACTGAAGCTTTCTTT. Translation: CASSISREGTTEAFF.

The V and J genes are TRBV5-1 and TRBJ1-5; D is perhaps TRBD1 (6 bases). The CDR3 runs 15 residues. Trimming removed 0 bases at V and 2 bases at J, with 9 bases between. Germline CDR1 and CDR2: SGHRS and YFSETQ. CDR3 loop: CASSLAAGGNQPQHF. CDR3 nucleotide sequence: TGCGCCAGCAGCTTGGCCGCAGGGGGCAATCAGCCCCAGCATTTT.

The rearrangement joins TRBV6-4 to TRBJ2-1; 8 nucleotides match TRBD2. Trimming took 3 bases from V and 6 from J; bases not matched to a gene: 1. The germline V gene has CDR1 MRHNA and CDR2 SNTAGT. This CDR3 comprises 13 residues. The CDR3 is CASSEGTSNEQFF. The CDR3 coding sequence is TGTGCCAGCAGTGAAGGGACTAGCAATGAGCAGTTCTTC.

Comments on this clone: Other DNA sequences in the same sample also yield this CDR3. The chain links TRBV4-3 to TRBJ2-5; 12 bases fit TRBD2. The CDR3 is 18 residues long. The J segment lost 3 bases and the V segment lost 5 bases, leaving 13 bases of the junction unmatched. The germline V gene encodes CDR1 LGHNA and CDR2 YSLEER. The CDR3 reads CASSSTTSGRGVEETQYF. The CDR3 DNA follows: TGCGCCAGCAGCTCGACGACTAGCGGGAGAGGGGTGGAAGAGACCCAGTACTTC.

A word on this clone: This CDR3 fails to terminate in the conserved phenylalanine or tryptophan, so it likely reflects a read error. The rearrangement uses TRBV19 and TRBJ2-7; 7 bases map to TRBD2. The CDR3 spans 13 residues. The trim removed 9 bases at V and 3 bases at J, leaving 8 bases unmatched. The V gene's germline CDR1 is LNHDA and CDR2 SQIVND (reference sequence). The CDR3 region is CASGAGEFYEQYL. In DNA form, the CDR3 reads TGTGCCAGCGGGGCGGGAGAATTCTACGAGCAGTACCTC.

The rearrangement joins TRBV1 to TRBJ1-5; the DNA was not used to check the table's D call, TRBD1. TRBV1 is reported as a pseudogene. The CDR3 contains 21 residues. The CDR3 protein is CTSSQETQDIVPGQRNQPQHF. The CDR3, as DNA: TGCACCAGCAGCCAAGAGACCCAAGATATAGTTCCGGGACAACGAAATCAGCCCCAGCATTTT.

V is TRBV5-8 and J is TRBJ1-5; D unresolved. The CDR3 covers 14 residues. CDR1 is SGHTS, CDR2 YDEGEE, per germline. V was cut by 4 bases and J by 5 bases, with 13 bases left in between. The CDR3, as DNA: TGTGCCAGCAGCCCCGGGTACTATCATCAGCCCCAGCATTTT. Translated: CASSPGYYHQPQHF.

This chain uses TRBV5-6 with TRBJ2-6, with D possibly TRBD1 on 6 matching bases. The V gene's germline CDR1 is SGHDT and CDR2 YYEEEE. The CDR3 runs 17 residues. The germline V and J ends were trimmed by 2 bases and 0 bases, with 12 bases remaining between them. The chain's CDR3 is CASSFPGASSGANVLTF. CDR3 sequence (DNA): TGTGCCAGCAGCTTCCCAGGGGCGAGCTCTGGGGCCAACGTCCTGACTTTC.

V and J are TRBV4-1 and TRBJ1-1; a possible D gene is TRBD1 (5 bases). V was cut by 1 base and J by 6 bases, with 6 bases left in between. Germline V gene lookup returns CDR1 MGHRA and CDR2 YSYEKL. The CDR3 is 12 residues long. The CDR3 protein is CASSQGGAEAFF. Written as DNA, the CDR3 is TGCGCCAGCAGCCAAGGGGGGGCTGAAGCTTTCTTT.

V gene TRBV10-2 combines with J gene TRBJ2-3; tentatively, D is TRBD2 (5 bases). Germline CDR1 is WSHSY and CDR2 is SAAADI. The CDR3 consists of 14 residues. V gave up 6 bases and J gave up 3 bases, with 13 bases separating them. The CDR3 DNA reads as TGCGCCAGCAGGAGGGCCGAGGGAACAGATACGCAGTATTTT. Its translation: CASRRAEGTDTQYF.

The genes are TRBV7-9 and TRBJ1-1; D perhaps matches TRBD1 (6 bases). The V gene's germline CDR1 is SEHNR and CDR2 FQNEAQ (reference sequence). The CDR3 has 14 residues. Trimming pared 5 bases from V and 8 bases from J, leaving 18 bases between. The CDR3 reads CASSTPSPGTEAFF. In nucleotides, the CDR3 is TGTGCCAGCAGCACCCCATCGCCCGGGACAGAAGCTTTCTTT.

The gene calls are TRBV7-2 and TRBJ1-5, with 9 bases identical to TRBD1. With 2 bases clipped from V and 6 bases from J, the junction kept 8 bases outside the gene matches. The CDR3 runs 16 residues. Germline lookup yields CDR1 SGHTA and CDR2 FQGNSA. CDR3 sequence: CASSLQTGGAGQPQHF. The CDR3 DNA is TGTGCCAGCAGCTTACAAACAGGGGGCGCAGGTCAGCCCCAGCATTTT.

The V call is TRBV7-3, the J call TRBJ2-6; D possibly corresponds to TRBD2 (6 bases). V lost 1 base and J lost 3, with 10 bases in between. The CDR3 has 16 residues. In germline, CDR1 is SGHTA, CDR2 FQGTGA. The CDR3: CASSLSGGYGANVLTF. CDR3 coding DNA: TGTGCCAGCAGCTTAAGTGGAGGGTATGGGGCCAACGTCCTGACTTTC.

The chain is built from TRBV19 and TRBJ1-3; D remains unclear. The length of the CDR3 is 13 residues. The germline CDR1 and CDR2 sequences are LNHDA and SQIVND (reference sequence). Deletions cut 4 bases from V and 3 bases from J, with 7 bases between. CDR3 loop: CASSNQNGNTIYF. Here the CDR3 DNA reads TGTGCCAGTAGTAATCAAAATGGAAACACCATATATTTT.

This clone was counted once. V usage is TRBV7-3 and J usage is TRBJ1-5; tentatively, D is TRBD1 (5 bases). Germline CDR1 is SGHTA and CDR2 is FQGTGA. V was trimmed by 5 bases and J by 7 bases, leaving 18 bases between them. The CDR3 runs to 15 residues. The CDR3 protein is CASSARYRLEQPQHF. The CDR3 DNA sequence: TGTGCCAGCAGCGCAAGATACAGGTTAGAACAGCCCCAGCATTTT.

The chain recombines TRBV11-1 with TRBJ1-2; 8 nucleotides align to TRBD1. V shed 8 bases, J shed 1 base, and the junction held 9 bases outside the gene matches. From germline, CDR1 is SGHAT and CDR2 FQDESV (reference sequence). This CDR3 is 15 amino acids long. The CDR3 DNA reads TGTGCCAGCGCAGGGGTCGGACAGGGTAACTATGGCTACACCTTC. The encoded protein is CASAGVGQGNYGYTF. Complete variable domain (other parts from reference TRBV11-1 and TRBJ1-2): EAEVAQSPRYKITEKSQAVAFWCDPISGHATLYWYRQILGQGPELLVQFQDESVVDDSQLPKDRFSAERLKGVDSTLKIQPAELGDSAMYLCASAGVGQGNYGYTFGSGTRLTVV.

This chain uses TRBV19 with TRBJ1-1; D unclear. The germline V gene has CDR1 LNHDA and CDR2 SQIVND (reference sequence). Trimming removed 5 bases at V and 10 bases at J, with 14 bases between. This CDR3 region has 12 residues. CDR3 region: CASSSRAAGAFF. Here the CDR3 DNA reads TGTGCCAGTAGTTCGAGGGCGGCTGGAGCTTTCTTT.

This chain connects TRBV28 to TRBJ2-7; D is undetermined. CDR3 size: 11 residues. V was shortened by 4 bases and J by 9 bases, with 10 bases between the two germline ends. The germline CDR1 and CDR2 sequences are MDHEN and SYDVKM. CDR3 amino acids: CASSSQIWQYF. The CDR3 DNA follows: TGTGCCAGCAGTTCCCAGATTTGGCAGTACTTC.

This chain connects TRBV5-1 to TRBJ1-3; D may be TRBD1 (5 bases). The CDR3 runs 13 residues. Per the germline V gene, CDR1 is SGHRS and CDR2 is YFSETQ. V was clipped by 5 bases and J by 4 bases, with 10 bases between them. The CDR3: CASRQVAGNTIYF. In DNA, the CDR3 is TGCGCCAGCAGACAGGTCGCGGGAAACACCATATATTTT.

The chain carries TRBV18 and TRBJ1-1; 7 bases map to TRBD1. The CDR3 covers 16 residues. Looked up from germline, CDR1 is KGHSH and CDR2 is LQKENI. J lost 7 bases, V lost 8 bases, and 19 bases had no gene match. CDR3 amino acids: CASTEVTGALGVEAFF. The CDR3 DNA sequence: TGTGCCAGCACCGAGGTAACAGGGGCCCTAGGGGTTGAAGCTTTCTTT.

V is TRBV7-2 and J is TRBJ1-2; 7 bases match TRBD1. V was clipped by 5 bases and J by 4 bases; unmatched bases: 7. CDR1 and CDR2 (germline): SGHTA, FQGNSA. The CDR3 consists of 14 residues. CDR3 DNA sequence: TGTGCCAGCAGCCAGGGGACAGTTAGCTATGGCTACACCTTC. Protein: CASSQGTVSYGYTF.

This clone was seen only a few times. The CDR3 DNA is TGTGCCAGTAACTCCCCACTAGCGGGGAACACCGGGGAGCTGTTTTTT. This translates into CASNSPLAGNTGELFF. V gene TRBV19 combines with J gene TRBJ2-2; 9 bases are shared with TRBD2. This CDR3 spans 16 amino acids. The trim removed 7 bases at V and 1 base at J, leaving 7 bases unmatched. Looked up from germline, CDR1 is LNHDA and CDR2 is SQIVND (reference sequence).